This T cell receptor (beta chain) was recorded in a study of beta chain features in type 1 diabetes. Every bit of the isolated RNA underwent reverse transcription, so sequencing read expressed TCRB transcripts. Some 3.3 million reads per sample on average were obtained from naive, central memory and regulatory T cell samples. TCRdb's copy holds only in-frame clones and misses some; the assay was immunoSEQ multiplex PCR. This table has about 270,000 clones, around 15% appearing once. Findings of the study overall: Insertions were fewer and deletions more numerous at VDJ junctions in type 1 diabetes patients. Cells with high TCR expression could be over-represented by cDNA sequencing. Moderate yet significant TCRB CDR3 shortening was seen in Type 1 diabetes patients in all four CD4+ subsets.

The V gene end was trimmed by 5 bases and the J gene end by 6 bases; junction bases not matched to a gene: 5. This CDR3 region has 15 residues. CDR1 is SGHAT, CDR2 FQNNGV, per germline. A remark on this clone: Its antigen is not identified.

V is TRBV11-2 and J is TRBJ2-1; 12 positions match TRBD2. The TCR originated in a man aged 25-45 years with type 1 diabetes. Source material: naive CD4+ T cells from blood. Here the CDR3 reads CASSPTSGSANEQFF. CDR3 nucleotide sequence: TGTGCCAGCAGCCCGACTAGCGGGAGCGCCAATGAGCAGTTCTTC.